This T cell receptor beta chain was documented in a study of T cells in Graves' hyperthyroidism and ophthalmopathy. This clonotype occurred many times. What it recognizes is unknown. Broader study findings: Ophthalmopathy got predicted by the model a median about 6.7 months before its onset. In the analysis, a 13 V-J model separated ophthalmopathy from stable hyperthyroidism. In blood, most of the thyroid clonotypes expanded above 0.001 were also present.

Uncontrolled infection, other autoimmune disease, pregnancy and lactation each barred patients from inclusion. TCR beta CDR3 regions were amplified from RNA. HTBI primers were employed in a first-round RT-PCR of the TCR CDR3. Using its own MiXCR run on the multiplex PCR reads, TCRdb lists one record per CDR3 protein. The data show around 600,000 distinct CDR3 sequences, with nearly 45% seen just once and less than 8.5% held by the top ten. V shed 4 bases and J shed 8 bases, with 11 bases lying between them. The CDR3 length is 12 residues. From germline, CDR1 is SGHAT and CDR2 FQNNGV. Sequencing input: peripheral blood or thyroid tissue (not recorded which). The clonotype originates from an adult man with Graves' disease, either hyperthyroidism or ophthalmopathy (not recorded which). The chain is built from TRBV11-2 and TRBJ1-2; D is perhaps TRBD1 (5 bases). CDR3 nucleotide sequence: TGTGCCAGCAGCTGGGACCCTACGGGCTACACCTTC. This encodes CASSWDPTGYTF.